Following are 8 T cell receptor beta chains from one sample sequenced in a study of memory CD8 T cells in hepatitis C reinfection. Clones were read by immunoSEQ multiplex PCR, and TCRdb kept only the in-frame ones, dropping some. In the table there are a few thousand clones, approximately 88% of which are singletons. The time point was: late/post reinfection, 12 to 24 weeks after detection. Sorted cells were sequenced directly ex vivo without any in vitro expansion. The sequenced sample was naive CD8+ T cells sorted from blood. The receptors were gathered from a man aged 50 to 60 with hepatitis C virus infection.

The chain links TRBV7-9 to TRBJ2-1, with D possibly matching TRBD2 (5 bases). Deletions cut 1 base from V and 10 bases from J, with 11 bases between. The CDR3 runs 13 residues. Germline assignment: CDR1 SEHNR and CDR2 FQNEAQ (reference sequence). The CDR3 bases are TGTGCCAGCAGCTTAGTGTCTAGCAGAGAGCAGTTCTTC. Protein sequence: CASSLVSSREQFF.

The chain combines TRBV19 with TRBJ2-7; possible D gene TRBD1, 5 bases. The CDR3 is 14 amino acids. CDR1 and CDR2 from the germline V gene are LNHDA and SQIVND (reference sequence). V was clipped by 3 bases and J by 2 bases, with 11 bases between them. DNA for the CDR3: TGTGCCAGTAGTATGCAGGGCGGTCCCTACGAGCAGTACTTC. Translation gives CASSMQGGPYEQYF.

This sequence joins TRBV28 and TRBJ2-7; 8 nucleotides align to TRBD1. Unmatched junction bases numbered 10, after V lost 6 bases and J lost 6 bases. Germline V gene data show CDR1 as MDHEN and CDR2 as SYDVKM. This CDR3 contains 14 residues. CDR3 sequence: CASRSMTGATEQYF. The CDR3 bases are TGTGCCAGCAGATCAATGACAGGGGCGACCGAGCAGTACTTC.

The gene calls are TRBV6-6 and TRBJ2-6; a possible D gene is TRBD1 (5 bases). V was cut by 5 bases and J by 3 bases, with 5 bases left in between. CDR3 length: 13 residues. CDR1 is MNHNY, CDR2 SVGAGI, per germline (reference sequence). CDR3 sequence (DNA): TGTGCCAGCAGTCAGGGTGGGGCCAACGTCCTGACTTTC. It translates to CASSQGGANVLTF.

The CDR3 sequence: CASSGYTGRENIQYF. The DNA of the CDR3 is TGTGCCAGCAGTGGTTATACCGGGAGGGAAAACATTCAGTACTTC. The chain combines TRBV25-1 with TRBJ2-4; 8 bases match TRBD2. The CDR3 length is 15 residues. CDR1 is MGHDK, CDR2 SYGVNS, per germline. V was clipped by 4 bases and J by 5 bases; unmatched bases: 7.

The J gene is TRBJ1-2, the V gene TRBV15; 7 bases map to TRBD1. The CDR3 runs 15 residues. CDR1 is LNHNV and CDR2 is YYDKDF in the germline V gene (reference sequence). V dropped 1 base and J dropped 6; count of bases not matched to a gene: 8. In DNA, the CDR3 is TGTGCCACCAGCAGAGGGGACAGCCTGAGCCATGGCTACACCTTC. It specifies CATSRGDSLSHGYTF.

The chain has TRBV7-8 and TRBJ2-3; TRBD1 matches 11 bases. The germline gives CDR1 SGHVS, CDR2 FQNEAQ. The V segment lost 5 bases and the J segment 1 base; nucleotides outside the gene matches: 17. The CDR3 has 20 amino acids. CDR3 residues: CASSQRGDRGWLQGTDTQYF. The CDR3 DNA sequence: TGTGCCAGCAGCCAGCGGGGGGACAGGGGGTGGCTACAGGGCACAGATACGCAGTATTTT. Full variable domain (missing parts from reference TRBV7-8 and TRBJ2-3): GAGVSQSPRYKVAKRGQDVALRCDPISGHVSLFWYQQALGQGPEFLTYFQNEAQLDKSGLPSDRFFAERPEGSVSTLKIQRTQQEDSAVYLCASSQRGDRGWLQGTDTQYFGPGTRLTVL.

In the case of this clone: This is likely a read error, given that the CDR3 carries no conserved phenylalanine or tryptophan at its end. V usage is TRBV6-5 and J usage is TRBJ1-2, with a weak D call TRBD1 (5 bases). With 2 bases removed from V and 3 bases from J, the gap between germline ends came to 10 bases. Germline V CDR1 and CDR2: MNHEY, SVGAGI. The CDR3 has 14 amino acids. This chain's CDR3 is CASSYAVGDYGYTL. The CDR3, as DNA: TGTGCCAGCAGTTACGCTGTGGGGGACTATGGCTACACCCTC.